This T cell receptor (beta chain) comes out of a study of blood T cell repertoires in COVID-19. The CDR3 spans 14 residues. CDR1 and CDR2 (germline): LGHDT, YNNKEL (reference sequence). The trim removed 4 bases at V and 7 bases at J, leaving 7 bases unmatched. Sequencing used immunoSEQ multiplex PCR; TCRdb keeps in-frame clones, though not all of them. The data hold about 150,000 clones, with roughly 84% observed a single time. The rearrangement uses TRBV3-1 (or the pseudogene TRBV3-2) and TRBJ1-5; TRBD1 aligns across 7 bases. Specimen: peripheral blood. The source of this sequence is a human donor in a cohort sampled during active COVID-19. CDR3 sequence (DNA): TGTGCCAGCAGCCTAGGGACAGCGGGCCAGCCCCAGCATTTT. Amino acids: CASSLGTAGQPQHF.